This T cell receptor beta chain was identified in a study of OX40 agonist ivuxolimab in advanced cancers. Study-level findings and limits: Both CD4+ and CD8+ T cell populations in blood had undergone clonal expansion by week 6 at 0.1 to 3.0 mg/kg.

Repertoires were generated with immunoSEQ multiplex PCR, while TCRdb's copy carries only in-frame clones and drops some. Of tens of thousands of clones listed, about 85% are singletons. The CDR3 has 15 residues. Germline loops: CDR1 SGHAT, CDR2 FQNNGV. The V gene end was trimmed by 5 bases and the J gene end by 4 bases; junction bases not matched to a gene: 8. Prior autoimmune disease or systemic immunosuppression barred patients. The timepoints at which blood was sampled were baseline, cycle 4 day 1, and cycle 7 day 1. Worth noting for this clone: Its cognate antigen is unknown.

Source: CD4+ or CD8+ T cells sorted from blood, taken in a trial of the OX40 agonist ivuxolimab. The chain couples TRBV11-2 to TRBJ1-1; 9 bases line up with TRBD1. This sequence originates from an adult with an advanced solid tumor such as melanoma, head and neck, liver or kidney cancer. This chain's CDR3 is CASSPGGTGITEAFF. The CDR3 bases are TGTGCCAGCAGCCCGGGGGGGACAGGGATCACTGAAGCTTTCTTT.